This record looks at one T cell receptor (beta chain) sequence and its context. One end of the junction does not line up with germline, which may come from a read error. This sample stems from a study of a mutant IDH1 vaccine in newly diagnosed glioma. Turning to the study itself: Of treated patients, approximately 62% were men and approximately 40% women, averaging around 40 years.

The time point was: baseline, week 1 (first vaccination visit). Treatment denoted: pre-vaccination baseline after standard-of-care therapy. Germline values: CDR1 LGHNA, CDR2 YSLEER. The CDR3 is made up of 16 amino acids. Libraries were prepared by immunoSEQ multiplex PCR; TCRdb keeps only in-frame clonotypes and omits some of them. The sample records approximately 54,000 clones, 70% to 90% being singletons. This TCR was sampled from a man between 18 and 35 years old with glioma. The chain carries TRBV4-3 and TRBJ2-2; tentative D call: TRBD2 (5 bases). The sequencing used PBMCs, collected from a glioma patient treated with radiotherapy, temozolomide or both. The CDR3 loop is CASSPWAAGGTGKLFF. CDR3 coding DNA: TGCGCCAGCAGCCCGTGGGCCGCCGGAGGAACCGGGAAGCTGTTTTTT.